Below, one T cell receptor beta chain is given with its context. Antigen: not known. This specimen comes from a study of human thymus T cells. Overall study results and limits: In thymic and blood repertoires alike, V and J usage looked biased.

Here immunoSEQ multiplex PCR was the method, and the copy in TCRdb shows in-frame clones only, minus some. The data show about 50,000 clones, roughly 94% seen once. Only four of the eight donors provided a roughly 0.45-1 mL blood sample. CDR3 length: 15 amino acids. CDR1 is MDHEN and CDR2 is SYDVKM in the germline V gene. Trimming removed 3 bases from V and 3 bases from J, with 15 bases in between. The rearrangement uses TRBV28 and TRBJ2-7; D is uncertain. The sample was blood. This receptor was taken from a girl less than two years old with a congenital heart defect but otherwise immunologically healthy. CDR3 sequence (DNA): TGTGCCAGCAGTTTGGTGCGGCTTACGCGCTACGAGCAGTACTTC. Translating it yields CASSLVRLTRYEQYF.